One sample yielded the 21 T cell receptor beta chains listed below, sequenced in a study of blood T cells in healthy people across ages. Through a sample-barcoded 5' primer and a J-beta primer mix, a second PCR was run for roughly 6 to 11 cycles. TCRdb reprocessed the 5' RACE reads with MiXCR, giving one entry per CDR3 protein. This sample has approximately 1,700,000 distinct CDR3 sequences, with about two fifths found just once. Sequenced material: blood. All receptors derive from a human donor in good health.

V is TRBV7-9 and J is TRBJ2-4; no reliable D call. The CDR3 sequence is 13 residues long. Trimming shortened V by 1 base and J by 9 bases, and 10 bases separated the two germline ends. The germline V gene has CDR1 SEHNR and CDR2 FQNEAQ (reference sequence). The CDR3 DNA reads TGTGCCAGCAGCTTAGTAAGAGATCCCATTCAGTACTTC. It yields the protein CASSLVRDPIQYF.

The chain carries TRBV20-1 and TRBJ1-1, with 7 bases matching TRBD1. Germline V gene lookup returns CDR1 DFQATT and CDR2 SNEGSKA (reference sequence). Trimming removed 6 bases from V and 1 base from J; junction bases left unmatched: 5. CDR3 length: 13 amino acids. For the CDR3, the DNA is TGCAGTGCCCAGGGGGGTGGGAACACTGAAGCTTTCTTT. Amino acid sequence: CSAQGGGNTEAFF.

In its sample, this clonotype was seen many times. This chain connects TRBV29-1 to TRBJ2-1; the D is unclear. V lost 0 bases and J lost 3, with 18 bases in between. Germline V gene sequence: CDR1 SQVTM, CDR2 ANQGSEA. The CDR3 covers 17 residues. DNA for the CDR3: TGCAGCGTTGAAGATATCGACGGAGTCAGAGTCTACAATGAGCAGTTCTTC. Translating it yields CSVEDIDGVRVYNEQFF.

This clonotype was seen a few times. CDR3 coding DNA: TGCAGCGTTGATACAGGGAGGGGGTACACAGATACGCAGTATTTT. It encodes CSVDTGRGYTDTQYF. The chain is built from TRBV29-1 and TRBJ2-3; weak D call: TRBD2 (7 bases). Between the trimmed V and J ends, which lost 3 bases and 2 bases, there was a span of 15 bases. Germline V gene lookup returns CDR1 SQVTM and CDR2 ANQGSEA. This CDR3 has 15 amino acids.

This clonotype was seen a handful of times. The J gene is TRBJ2-1, the V gene TRBV12-3 or TRBV12-4; 7 positions agree with TRBD1. V dropped 7 bases and J dropped 4; count of bases not matched to a gene: 10. The CDR3 runs 15 residues. The CDR3 reads CASTLGTVEYNEQFF. CDR3 coding DNA: TGTGCCAGCACCCTAGGGACAGTCGAATACAATGAGCAGTTCTTC.

The sample holds a few counts of this clonotype. V gene TRBV10-3 combines with J gene TRBJ2-6; D gene ambiguous. This CDR3 is 15 amino acids long. Trimming stripped 1 base from V and 1 base from J, with 5 bases between. Germline CDR1 and CDR2: ENHRY and SYGVKD. The CDR3 DNA reads as TGTGCCATCAGTGAGTATACTTCTGGGGCCAACGTCCTGACTTTC. This encodes CAISEYTSGANVLTF.

This clonotype was seen more than once but under ten times. The chain joins TRBV20-1 to TRBJ1-1; D is unclear. CDR1 and CDR2 from the germline V gene are DFQATT and SNEGSKA (reference sequence). The V end was cut by 6 bases, the J end by 3 bases, with 11 bases between. CDR3 length: 12 residues. As DNA, the CDR3 is TGCAGTGCCCCGGACGGTGACACTGAAGCTTTCTTT. Translated, it gives CSAPDGDTEAFF.

This clonotype was seen a handful of times. The V and J genes are TRBV7-8 and TRBJ2-1; TRBD2 matches at 9 bases. The trim removed 2 bases at V and 7 bases at J, leaving 6 bases unmatched. The CDR3 spans 15 residues. The germline V gene has CDR1 SGHVS and CDR2 FQNEAQ. The CDR3 reads CASSLMAGGPNEQFF. The CDR3 region has the DNA TGTGCCAGCAGCTTAATGGCGGGGGGGCCGAATGAGCAGTTCTTC.

The CDR3 sequence: CASGTPGHSGYTF. CDR3 sequence (DNA): TGTGCCAGCGGAACCCCGGGACACAGTGGCTACACCTTC. The J gene is TRBJ1-2, the V gene TRBV13, with D perhaps matching TRBD1 (6 bases). The CDR3 loop spans 13 amino acids. Between the trimmed V and J ends, which lost 8 bases and 7 bases, there was a span of 17 bases. Looked up from germline, CDR1 is PRHDT and CDR2 is FYEKMQ (reference sequence).

This clonotype was counted between two and nine times. The chain recombines TRBV4-1 with TRBJ2-7; 7 bases fit TRBD1. The CDR3 runs 15 residues. J gave up 2 bases and V 1 base, and 5 bases lay outside the gene matches. Germline V gene data show CDR1 as MGHRA and CDR2 as YSYEKL. The chain's CDR3 is CASSQVEGAAYEQYF. The CDR3 DNA reads TGCGCCAGCAGCCAAGTCGAGGGGGCGGCCTACGAGCAGTACTTC.

This clonotype was found a few times. The chain couples TRBV12-3 or TRBV12-4 to TRBJ2-1, with D maybe TRBD1 (6 bases). Trimming removed 3 bases at V and 3 bases at J, with 18 bases between. The CDR3 spans 17 residues. The CDR3: CASSLARGSKNYNEQFF. Written as DNA, the CDR3 is TGTGCCAGCAGTTTGGCGAGGGGGAGTAAAAACTACAATGAGCAGTTCTTC.

This clonotype was seen a few times. The chain links TRBV20-1 to TRBJ2-7, with a tentative D call TRBD1 (6 bases). V was pared by 3 bases and J by 3 bases, with 15 bases between. The CDR3 runs 14 residues. Germline V gives CDR1 DFQATT, CDR2 SNEGSKA (reference sequence). The CDR3 nucleotides read TGCAGTGCTAGCGTACTTGACAGGTACTACGAGCAGTACTTC. This codes for CSASVLDRYYEQYF.

The chain links TRBV3-1 to TRBJ2-5; D uncertain. V lost 6 bases and J lost 2, with 13 bases in between. The CDR3 covers 14 residues. The germline V gene encodes CDR1 LGHDT and CDR2 YNNKEL (reference sequence). The CDR3 DNA sequence: TGTGCCAGCAGAAGAGGTGTGGAGCAAGAGACCCAGTACTTC. Its protein is CASRRGVEQETQYF.

This clonotype appeared a few times. The V call is TRBV20-1, the J call TRBJ2-3; D tentatively reads TRBD1 or TRBD2 (5 bases each). This CDR3 contains 15 residues. In germline, CDR1 is DFQATT, CDR2 SNEGSKA (reference sequence). The V and J ends lost 0 bases and 3 bases respectively, with 13 bases between them. CDR3 DNA: TGCAGTGCTAGAGACAGGGTATCGGGAACAGATACGCAGTATTTT. This codes for CSARDRVSGTDTQYF.

This clonotype was picked up one time. The V and J genes are TRBV7-2 and TRBJ2-1, with D perhaps matching TRBD2 (5 bases). Trimming shortened V by 5 bases and J by 3 bases, and 14 bases separated the two germline ends. The germline gives CDR1 SGHTA, CDR2 FQGNSA. CDR3 length equals 15 residues. The CDR3 spells CASSPNPGGYNEQFF. The CDR3, as DNA: TGTGCCAGCAGCCCTAACCCTGGAGGCTACAATGAGCAGTTCTTC.

The sample holds many counts of this clonotype. V gene TRBV29-1 combines with J gene TRBJ1-2; tentatively, D is TRBD1 (6 bases). Trimming removed 6 bases from V and 7 bases from J, with 21 bases in between. The CDR3 sequence is 14 residues long. The germline CDR1 and CDR2 sequences are SQVTM and ANQGSEA. In DNA form, the CDR3 reads TGCAGCGTGGGGGTTTACAGGGAATCTGGTGGCTACACCTTC. Residues: CSVGVYRESGGYTF.

In this sample, this clonotype turned up a few times. This chain links TRBV5-4 with TRBJ1-2; D is possibly TRBD1 (6 bases). Per the germline V gene, CDR1 is SGHNT and CDR2 is YYREEE (reference sequence). The CDR3 is 16 residues long. V was pared by 3 bases and J by 8 bases, with 23 bases between. In nucleotides, the CDR3 is TGTGCCAGCAGCTCGCCCAATTACAGGGATCCTCAGGGCTACACCTTC. Translation gives CASSSPNYRDPQGYTF. The full variable domain, with the rest looked up from reference TRBV5-4 and TRBJ1-2, is ETGVTQSPTHLIKTRGQQVTLRCSSQSGHNTVSWYQQALGQGPQFIFQYYREEENGRGNFPPRFSGLQFPNYSSELNVNALELDDSALYLCASSSPNYRDPQGYTFGSGTRLTVV.

The chain combines TRBV3-1 with TRBJ2-5; 7 bases are shared with TRBD1. V was clipped by 0 bases and J by 2 bases; unmatched bases: 3. CDR1 and CDR2 (germline): LGHDT, YNNKEL (reference sequence). The CDR3 length is 15 residues. The CDR3 sequence: CASSQETGWQETQYF. The CDR3 nucleotides read TGTGCCAGCAGCCAAGAGACAGGGTGGCAAGAGACCCAGTACTTC.

A few counts support this clonotype. The chain employs TRBV9 and TRBJ1-1; D unclear. Germline values: CDR1 SGDLS, CDR2 YYNGEE. The CDR3 spans 13 residues. V lost 3 bases and J lost 1, with 7 bases in between. The CDR3 DNA is TGTGCCAGCAGCGACCAGCCGAACACTGAAGCTTTCTTT. Encoded protein: CASSDQPNTEAFF.

A single count supports this clonotype. A much larger clone lies a single base off, so this may be a read error. The CDR3 reads CARRGRGQGEKLFF. CDR3 in DNA: TGTGCCCGCAGGGGGAGGGGGCAGGGTGAAAAACTGTTTTTT. The chain is built from TRBV6-1 and TRBJ1-4, with 7 bases lining up with TRBD1. The CDR3 consists of 14 residues. The germline V gene has CDR1 MNHNS and CDR2 SASEGT.

The chain joins TRBV27 to TRBJ2-2; perhaps TRBD2 as D (6 bases). The CDR3 runs 15 residues. V lost 6 bases to trimming and J lost 1 base, with 12 bases between them. The germline gives CDR1 MNHEY, CDR2 SMNVEV (reference sequence). CDR3 amino acids: CASRTKAGNTGELFF. In DNA, the CDR3 is TGTGCCAGCAGAACCAAAGCGGGGAACACCGGGGAGCTGTTTTTT.